The present T cell receptor (beta chain) was sequenced within a study of blood T cell repertoires in COVID-19. A single count supports this clone. Study processing details: Researchers report that nucleated cell counts were estimated from reference gene primer amplification. Only in-frame clones appear in the TCRdb table, and some are missing; sequencing was by immunoSEQ multiplex PCR. V and J calls and clone size come straight from that table; D and trimming were deduced from the DNA. The sample has 200,000 to 300,000 clones; around 84% are singletons. J gave up 4 bases and V 3 bases, and 1 base lay outside the gene matches. The CDR3 runs to 13 residues. CDR1 and CDR2 from the germline V gene are SGHNT and YYREEE (reference sequence).

Sequenced material: peripheral blood. The chain uses TRBV5-4 and TRBJ2-3; 8 bases align to TRBD2. The clonotype was recovered from a man aged 55 to 70 with acute or convalescent COVID-19. CDR3 sequence (DNA): TGTGCCAGCAGCTCGGGGGGGCCAGATACGCAGTATTTT. Amino acid sequence: CASSSGGPDTQYF.